These 19 T cell receptor beta chains were sequenced from one sample in a study of T cells expressing NK-cell markers (dated by TCRdb to 2020 to 2021). Receptor amplification or capture employed 5' RACE. The run used an Illumina HiSeq 2000. Following TCRdb reprocessing, every CDR3 protein sequence forms one entry, and DNA is not provided. The sample's table lists a count of hundreds of thousands of distinct CDR3 sequences. The top ten hold approximately 6.8% of the sample. Input material: blood T cells: a sorted CD56 or NKG2C T cell subset, CD4+ or CD8+ T cells, or bulk PBMC T cells (not recorded which). The receptors originated from a woman between 18 and 69 years old in good health.

This chain joins TRBV24-1 and TRBJ1-1. Germline values: CDR1 KGHDR, CDR2 SFDVKD. The CDR3 totals 15 residues. Here the CDR3 reads CATSDGGSTATEAFF.

The J gene is TRBJ1-1, the V gene TRBV10-3. CDR1 and CDR2 from the germline V gene are ENHRY and SYGVKD. The CDR3 consists of 13 residues. The chain's CDR3 is CAISEVMNTEAFF.

The chain couples TRBV28 to TRBJ2-5; TCRdb selects TRBD2, and the lack of DNA leaves this call unchecked. This CDR3 spans 17 amino acids. The V gene's germline CDR1 is MDHEN and CDR2 SYDVKM. The CDR3 loop reads CASSLAFRLLAGETQYF.

This chain connects TRBV12-3 or TRBV12-4 to TRBJ1-5; without DNA, the TCRdb call of TRBD1 cannot be checked. This CDR3 is built from 14 residues. CDR3 region: CASSLQGAGQPQHF.

V and J are TRBV12-3 or TRBV12-4 and TRBJ2-1; lacking DNA, the TRBD2 call made by TCRdb goes unchecked. The CDR3 spans 14 residues. CDR3 in amino acids: CATILAGSYNEQFF.

V and J are TRBV5-1 and TRBJ2-7; TCRdb's D call, TRBD1, is unchecked because there is no DNA. The CDR3 covers 16 residues. Germline V gene data show CDR1 as SGHRS and CDR2 as YFSETQ. The CDR3 loop is CASSPWGSKSSYEQYF.

This sequence joins TRBV4-1 and TRBJ1-1. CDR1 and CDR2 (germline): MGHRA, YSYEKL. The CDR3 loop spans 15 amino acids. The CDR3 loop is CASSQEKDWNTEAFF.

V usage is TRBV7-9 and J usage is TRBJ2-5; without DNA, the TCRdb call of TRBD1 cannot be checked. The CDR3 has 13 residues. CDR1 SEHNR and CDR2 FQNEAQ come from the germline V gene (reference sequence). The CDR3 region is CASSFSGFETQYF. Using reference TRBV7-9 and TRBJ2-5 for the parts outside the CDR3, the full variable domain is DTGVSQNPRHKITKRGQNVTFRCDPISEHNRLYWYRQTLGQGPEFLTYFQNEAQLEKSRLLSDRFSAERPKGSFSTLEIQRTEQGDSAMYLCASSFSGFETQYFGPGTRLLVL.

J is TRBJ2-2 and V is TRBV24-1. This CDR3 spans 13 amino acids. The germline CDR1 and CDR2 sequences are KGHDR and SFDVKD. CDR3 region: CATSDLGDGELFF.

The CDR3 sequence: CASSLALLGDEQYF. The chain combines TRBV11-2 with TRBJ2-7; TCRdb reports TRBD1, a call that lacks DNA to check it against. Germline values: CDR1 SGHAT, CDR2 FQNNGV. The CDR3 runs 14 residues.

Here the CDR3 reads CASSYSWGSDTGELFF. The J gene is TRBJ2-2, the V gene TRBV6-5. This CDR3 has 16 amino acids. Per germline, CDR1 MNHEY and CDR2 SVGAGI.

The chain couples TRBV6-2 or TRBV6-3 to TRBJ2-1. This CDR3 contains 15 residues. Germline V CDR1 and CDR2: MNHEY, SVGEGT. The CDR3 here is CASSKRQSSYNEQFF.

The J gene is TRBJ1-1, the V gene TRBV5-1; absent DNA, TCRdb's TRBD1 call cannot be checked. The CDR3 covers 14 residues. Germline values: CDR1 SGHRS, CDR2 YFSETQ. Here the CDR3 reads CASSLVVRGTEAFF.

The J gene is TRBJ2-1, the V gene TRBV24-1; TCRdb calls TRBD1, which cannot be checked without DNA. Per germline, CDR1 KGHDR and CDR2 SFDVKD. There are 14 residues in the CDR3. The CDR3 region is CATAPSVGFNEQFF.

The rearrangement joins TRBV5-1 to TRBJ2-2; TCRdb proposes TRBD1, but this gene call is untestable without DNA. Per germline, CDR1 SGHRS and CDR2 YFSETQ. This CDR3 has 16 amino acids. CDR3 sequence reads: CASSPLSGSHTGELFF.

The genes are TRBV6-2 or TRBV6-3 and TRBJ2-7; the D gene TCRdb calls, TRBD2, cannot be checked with no DNA. The CDR3 extends over 15 amino acids. Germline assignment: CDR1 MNHEY and CDR2 SVGEGT. CDR3 region: CASSYNVRASYEQYF.

This chain joins TRBV20-1 and TRBJ2-3; no DNA is available, so the TRBD1 call from TCRdb remains unchecked. CDR1 and CDR2 (germline): DFQATT, SNEGSKA (reference sequence). The CDR3 covers 17 residues. The CDR3 is CSASWLAGARGTDTQYF.

The chain carries TRBV18 and TRBJ1-2; TCRdb gives TRBD1 as the D gene, but with no DNA this cannot be confirmed. The CDR3 consists of 16 residues. The germline V gene has CDR1 KGHSH and CDR2 LQKENI. The CDR3 protein is CASSPSADRGIGGYTF.

The chain employs TRBV18 and TRBJ2-1. Germline V lookup: CDR1 KGHSH, CDR2 LQKENI. CDR3 length: 15 amino acids. The chain's CDR3 is CASSPTSDGYNEQFF.